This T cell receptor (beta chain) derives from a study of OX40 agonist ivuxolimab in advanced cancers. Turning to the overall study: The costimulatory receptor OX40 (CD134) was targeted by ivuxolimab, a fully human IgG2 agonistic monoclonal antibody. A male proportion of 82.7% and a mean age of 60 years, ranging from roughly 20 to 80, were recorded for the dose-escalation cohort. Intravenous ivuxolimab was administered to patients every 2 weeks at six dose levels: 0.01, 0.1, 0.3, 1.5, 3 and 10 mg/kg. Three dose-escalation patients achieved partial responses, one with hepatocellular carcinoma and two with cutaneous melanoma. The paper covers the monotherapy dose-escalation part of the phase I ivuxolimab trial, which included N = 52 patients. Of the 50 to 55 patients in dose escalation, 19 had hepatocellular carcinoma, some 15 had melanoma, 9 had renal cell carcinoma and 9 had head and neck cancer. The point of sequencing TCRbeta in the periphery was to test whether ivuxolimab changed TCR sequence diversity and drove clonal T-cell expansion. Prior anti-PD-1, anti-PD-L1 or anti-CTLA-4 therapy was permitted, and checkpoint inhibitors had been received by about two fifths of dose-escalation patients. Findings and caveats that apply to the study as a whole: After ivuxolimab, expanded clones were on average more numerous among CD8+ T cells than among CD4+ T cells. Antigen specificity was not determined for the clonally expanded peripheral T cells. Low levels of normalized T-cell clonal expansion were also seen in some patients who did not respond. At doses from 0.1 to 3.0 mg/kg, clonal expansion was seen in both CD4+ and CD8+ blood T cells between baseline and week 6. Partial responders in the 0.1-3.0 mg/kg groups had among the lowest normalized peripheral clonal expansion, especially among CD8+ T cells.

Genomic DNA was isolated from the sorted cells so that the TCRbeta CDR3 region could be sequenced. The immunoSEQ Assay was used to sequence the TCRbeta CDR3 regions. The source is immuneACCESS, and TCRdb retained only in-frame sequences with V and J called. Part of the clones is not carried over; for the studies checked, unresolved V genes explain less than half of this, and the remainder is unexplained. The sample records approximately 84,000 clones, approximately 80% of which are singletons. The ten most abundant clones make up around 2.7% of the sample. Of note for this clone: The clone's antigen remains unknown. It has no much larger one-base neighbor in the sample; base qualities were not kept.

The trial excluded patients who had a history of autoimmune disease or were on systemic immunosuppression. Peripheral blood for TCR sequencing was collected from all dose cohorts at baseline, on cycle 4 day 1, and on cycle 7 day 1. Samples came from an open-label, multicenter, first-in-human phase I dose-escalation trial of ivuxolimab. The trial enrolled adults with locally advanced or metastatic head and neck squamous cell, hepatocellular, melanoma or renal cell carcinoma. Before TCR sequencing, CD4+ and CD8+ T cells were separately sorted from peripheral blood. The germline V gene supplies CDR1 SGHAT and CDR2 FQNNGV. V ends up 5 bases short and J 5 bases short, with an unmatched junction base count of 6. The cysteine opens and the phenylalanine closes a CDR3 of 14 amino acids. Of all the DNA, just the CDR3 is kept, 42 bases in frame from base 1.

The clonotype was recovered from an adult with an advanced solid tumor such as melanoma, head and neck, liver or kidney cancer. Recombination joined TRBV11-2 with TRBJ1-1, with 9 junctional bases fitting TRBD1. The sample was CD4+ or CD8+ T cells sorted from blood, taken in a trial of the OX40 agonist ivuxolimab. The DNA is TGTGCCAGCAGCATACAGGGGGCATGGACTGAAGCTTTCTTT. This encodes CASSIQGAWTEAFF.